This T cell receptor beta chain was identified in a study of cytomegalovirus exposure and HLA in healthy donors. Vbeta (60) and Jbeta (13) primers were used in the PCR. The method was immunoSEQ multiplex PCR; TCRdb's version includes in-frame clones alone and lacks a portion of them. The table includes 150,000 to 200,000 clones, 78% detected once. Trimming cost V 4 bases and J 8 bases; bases outside gene matches: 4. The CDR3 sequence is 15 residues long. Germline V CDR1 and CDR2: PRHDT, FYEKMQ (reference sequence). Every donor was a healthy person donating bone marrow. The rearrangement uses TRBV13 and TRBJ2-1, with TRBD2 identical over 14 bases. This receptor was identified in a woman aged 25 to 39 in good health and CMV-seropositive. The sample was PBMCs. The CDR3 sequence: CASSYRTSGRYEQFF. The CDR3 bases are TGTGCCAGCAGCTACCGGACTAGCGGGAGGTATGAGCAGTTCTTC.